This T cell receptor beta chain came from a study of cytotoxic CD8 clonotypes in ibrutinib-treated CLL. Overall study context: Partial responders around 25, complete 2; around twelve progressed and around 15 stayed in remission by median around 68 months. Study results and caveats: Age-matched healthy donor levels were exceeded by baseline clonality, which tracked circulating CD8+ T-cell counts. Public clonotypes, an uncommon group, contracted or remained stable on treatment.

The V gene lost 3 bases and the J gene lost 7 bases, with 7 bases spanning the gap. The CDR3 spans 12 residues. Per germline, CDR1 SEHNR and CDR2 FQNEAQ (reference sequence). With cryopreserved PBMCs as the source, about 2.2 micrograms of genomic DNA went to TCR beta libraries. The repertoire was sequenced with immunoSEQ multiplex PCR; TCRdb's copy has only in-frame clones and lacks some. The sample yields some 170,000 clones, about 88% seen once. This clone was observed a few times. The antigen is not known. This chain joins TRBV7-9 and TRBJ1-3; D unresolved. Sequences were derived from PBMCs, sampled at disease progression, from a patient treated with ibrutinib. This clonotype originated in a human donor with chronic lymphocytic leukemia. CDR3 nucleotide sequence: TGTGCCAGCAGCTTTTTTCGTAACACCATATATTTT. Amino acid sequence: CASSFFRNTIYF.